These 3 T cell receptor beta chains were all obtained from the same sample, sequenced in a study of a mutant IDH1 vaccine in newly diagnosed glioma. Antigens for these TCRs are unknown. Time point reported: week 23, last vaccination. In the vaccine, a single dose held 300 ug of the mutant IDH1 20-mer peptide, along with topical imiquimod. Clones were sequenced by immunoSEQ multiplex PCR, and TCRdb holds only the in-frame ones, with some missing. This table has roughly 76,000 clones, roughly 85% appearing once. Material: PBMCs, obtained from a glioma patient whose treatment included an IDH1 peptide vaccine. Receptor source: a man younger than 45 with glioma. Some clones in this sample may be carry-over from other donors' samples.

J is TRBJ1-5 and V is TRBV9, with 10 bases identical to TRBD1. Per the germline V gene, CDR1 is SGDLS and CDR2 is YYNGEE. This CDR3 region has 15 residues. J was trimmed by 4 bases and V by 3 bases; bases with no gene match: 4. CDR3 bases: TGTGCCAGCAGCGCCGGGACAGGGGATAATCAGCCCCAGCATTTT. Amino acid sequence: CASSAGTGDNQPQHF.

For the CDR3, the DNA is TGTGCCAGCAGCCACAAGCGTAGTGAGCTGGAGACCCAGTACTTC. It codes for CASSHKRSELETQYF. The V call is TRBV7-6, the J call TRBJ2-5; D remains unclear. Trimming left V 5 bases short and J 5 bases short, with 18 bases between. The CDR3 consists of 15 residues. Germline lookup yields CDR1 SGHVS and CDR2 FNYEAQ. Drawing the rest from reference TRBV7-6 and TRBJ2-5, the complete variable domain is GAGVSQSPRYKVTKRGQDVALRCDPISGHVSLYWYRQALGQGPEFLTYFNYEAQQDKSGLPNDRFSAERPEGSISTLTIQRTEQRDSAMYRCASSHKRSELETQYFGPGTRLLVL.

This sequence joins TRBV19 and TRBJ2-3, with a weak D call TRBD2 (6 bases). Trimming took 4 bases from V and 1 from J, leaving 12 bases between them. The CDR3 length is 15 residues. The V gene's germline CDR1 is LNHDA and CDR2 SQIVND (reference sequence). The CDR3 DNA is TGTGCCAGTAGTAGGGTGGGGGAGGGCACAGATACGCAGTATTTT. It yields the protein CASSRVGEGTDTQYF.